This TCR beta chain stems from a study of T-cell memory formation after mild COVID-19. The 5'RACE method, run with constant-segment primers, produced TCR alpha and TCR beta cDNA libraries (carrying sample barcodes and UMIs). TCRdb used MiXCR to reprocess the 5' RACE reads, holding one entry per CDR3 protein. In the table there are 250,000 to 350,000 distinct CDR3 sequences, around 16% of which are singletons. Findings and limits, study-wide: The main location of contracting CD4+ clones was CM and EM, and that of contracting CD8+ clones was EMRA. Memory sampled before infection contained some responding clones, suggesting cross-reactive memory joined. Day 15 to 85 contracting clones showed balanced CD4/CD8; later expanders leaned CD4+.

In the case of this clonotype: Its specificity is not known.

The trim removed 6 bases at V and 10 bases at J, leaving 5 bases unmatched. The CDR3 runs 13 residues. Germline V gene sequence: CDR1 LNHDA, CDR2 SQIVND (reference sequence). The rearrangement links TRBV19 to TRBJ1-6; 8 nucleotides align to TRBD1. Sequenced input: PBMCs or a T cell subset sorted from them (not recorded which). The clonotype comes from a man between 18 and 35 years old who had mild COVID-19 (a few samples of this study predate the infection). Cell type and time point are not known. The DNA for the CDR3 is TGTGCCAGTAGCCAGACAGGGGAATCACCCCTCCACTTT. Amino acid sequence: CASSQTGESPLHF. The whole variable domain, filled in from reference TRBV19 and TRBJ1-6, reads DGGITQSPKYLFRKEGQNVTLSCEQNLNHDAMYWYRQDPGQGLRLIYYSQIVNDFQKGDIAEGYSVSREKKESFPLTVTSAQKNPTAFYLCASSQTGESPLHFGNGTRLTVT.